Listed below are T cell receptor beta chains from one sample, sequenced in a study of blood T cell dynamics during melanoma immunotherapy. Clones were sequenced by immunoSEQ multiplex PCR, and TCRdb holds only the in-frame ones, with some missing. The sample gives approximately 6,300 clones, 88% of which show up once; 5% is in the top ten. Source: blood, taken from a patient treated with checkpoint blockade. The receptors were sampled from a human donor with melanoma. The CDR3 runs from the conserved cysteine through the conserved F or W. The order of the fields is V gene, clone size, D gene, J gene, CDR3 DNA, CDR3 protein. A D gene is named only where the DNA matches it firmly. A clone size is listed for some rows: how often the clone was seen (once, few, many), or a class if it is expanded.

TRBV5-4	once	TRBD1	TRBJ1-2	TGTGCCAGCAGCGCCTCACAGGGGGCGCGCGGCTACACCTTC	CASSASQGARGYTF
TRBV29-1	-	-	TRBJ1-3	TGCGGGGTCGGGGTGAACTCTGGAAACACCATATATTTT	CGVGVNSGNTIYF
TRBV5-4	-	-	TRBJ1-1	TGTGCCAGCAGCTTGGTTTTCGGGGGTGAAGCTTTCTTT	CASSLVFGGEAFF
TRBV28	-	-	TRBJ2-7	TGTGCCAGCAGTTTAAACGCCTACGAGCAGTACTTC	CASSLNAYEQYF
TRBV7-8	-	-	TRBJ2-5	TGTGCCAGCAGCCGACAGAGGCAGATACAAGAGACCCAGTACTTC	CASSRQRQIQETQYF
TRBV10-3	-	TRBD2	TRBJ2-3	TGTGCCATCAGGACGGGACTAGCGGGGGGAACTAACACAGATACGCAGTATTTT	CAIRTGLAGGTNTDTQYF
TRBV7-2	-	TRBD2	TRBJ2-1	TGTGCCAGCAGGCGCGAACTAGCGGGGTTCGAGCAGTTCTTC	CASRRELAGFEQFF
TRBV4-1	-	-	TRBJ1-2	TGCGCCAGCAGCCAACAGGCCTATGGCTACACCTTC	CASSQQAYGYTF
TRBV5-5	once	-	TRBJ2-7	TGTGCCAGCAGCTTAGTGGGCAGGGCTTCCTGGCAGTACTTC	CASSLVGRASWQYF
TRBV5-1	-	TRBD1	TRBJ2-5	TGCGCCAGCAGCTTAGGACAGGGGGCTCGGGAGCAGTACTTC	CASSLGQGAREQYF
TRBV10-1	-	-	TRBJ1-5	TGCGCCAGCAGTGAGTCGAGACAGCCCCAGCATTTT	CASSESRQPQHF
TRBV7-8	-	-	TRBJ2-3	TGTGCCAGCAGCTTAGCGAGGAACACAGATACGCAGTATTTT	CASSLARNTDTQYF
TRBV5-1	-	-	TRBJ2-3	TGCGCCAGCAGCTGGGGGCCGGCGGGGAGAGATACGCAGTATTTT	CASSWGPAGRDTQYF
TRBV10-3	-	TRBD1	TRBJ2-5	TGTGCCATCAGTGAGAGGACAGGGGGCCGAGAAGAGACCCAGTACTTC	CAISERTGGREETQYF
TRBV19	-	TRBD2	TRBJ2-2	TGTGCCAGCCGCGGGGGGCGGGGCACCGGGGAGCTGTTTTTT	CASRGGRGTGELFF
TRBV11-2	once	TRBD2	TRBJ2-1	TGTGCCAGCAGCAATCCAGCGGGGGGAACACGCAATGAGCAGTTCTTC	CASSNPAGGTRNEQFF
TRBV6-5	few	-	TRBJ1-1	TGTGCCAGCAGGTGGAACACTGAAGCTTTCTTT	CASRWNTEAFF
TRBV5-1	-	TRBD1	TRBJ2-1	TGCGCCAGCAGCTTGAAGGGCATGGTCCAGGGGGCCGACAATGAGCAGTTCTTC	CASSLKGMVQGADNEQFF
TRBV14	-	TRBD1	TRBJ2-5	TGTGCCAGCAGCCTCCTGGACAGGGAAGAGACCCAGTACTTC	CASSLLDREETQYF
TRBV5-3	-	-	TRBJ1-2	TGTGCCAGCAGCTCGGACCAGCTCTATGGCTACACCTTC	CASSSDQLYGYTF
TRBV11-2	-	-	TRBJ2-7	TGTGCCAGCAGCACCCCCGCCAGCTCCTACGAGCAGTACTTC	CASSTPASSYEQYF
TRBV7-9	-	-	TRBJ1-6	TGTGCCAGCAGCTCTGGGTTGGGGAACTCCTATAATTCACCCCTCCACTTT	CASSSGLGNSYNSPLHF
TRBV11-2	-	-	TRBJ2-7	TGTGCCAGCAGCTTAAATGGTTTCTCCTACGAGCAGTACTTC	CASSLNGFSYEQYF
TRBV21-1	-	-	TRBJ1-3	TGTGCCAGCAGCAAAGAACAGGACGACTCTGGAAACACCATATATTTT	CASSKEQDDSGNTIYF
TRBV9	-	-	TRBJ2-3	TGTGCCAGCGAGGGGTTGGATACGCAGTATTTT	CASEGLDTQYF
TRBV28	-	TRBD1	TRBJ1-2	TGTGCCAGCAGACCCCCTACAGGGGGTTATGGCTACACCTTC	CASRPPTGGYGYTF
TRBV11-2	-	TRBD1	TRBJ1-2	TGTGCCAGCAGCCTGGGACAGGGGCAAGATGGCTACACCTTC	CASSLGQGQDGYTF
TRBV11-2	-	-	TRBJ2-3	TGTGCCAGCAGCATACCGGCAGGGATTGAAGCAGATACGCAGTATTTT	CASSIPAGIEADTQYF
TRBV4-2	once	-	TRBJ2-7	TGTGCCAGCAGCCAAGATTCGGGGTCCTACGAGCAGTACTTC	CASSQDSGSYEQYF
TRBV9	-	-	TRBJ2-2	TGTGCCAGCGCCTTTGGCGGGTCGATGTCCACCGGGGAGCTGTTTTTT	CASAFGGSMSTGELFF
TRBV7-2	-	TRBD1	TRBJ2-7	TGTGCCAGCAGCTTTCGGACAGGATCCGTCGAGCAGTACTTC	CASSFRTGSVEQYF